The present T cell receptor (beta chain) was sequenced within a study of PD-1 blockade in classical Hodgkin lymphoma. Study-wide findings and caveats: Sources of repertoire differences remain undefined, possibly disease activity or prior therapy. Healthy donors were reported to have higher baseline TCR diversity than newly diagnosed patients.

This clone was detected only a few times. Antigen unknown. The CDR3 length is 14 residues. Germline V gives CDR1 SEHNR, CDR2 FQNEAQ (reference sequence). Trimming took off 3 bases at V and 7 bases at J, with 13 bases between the two ends. Time point here: cycle 4 day 1 (C4D1), after 6 weeks of nivolumab. Relapse after autologous stem cell transplantation occurred in every patient, and brentuximab vedotin exposure varied. Sequencing was performed with immunoSEQ multiplex PCR; in TCRdb, only in-frame clones are kept and a portion is missing. The sample carries over 20,000 clones, 80% recorded once. This sequence joins TRBV7-9 and TRBJ1-5; D may be TRBD1 (5 bases). The sequence derives from a human donor with classical Hodgkin lymphoma. The input for sequencing was peripheral blood mononuclear cells (PBMCs), taken before the fourth cycle of nivolumab. CDR3 coding DNA: TGTGCCAGCAGCTTCCTGACAGATGGACAGCCCCAGCATTTT. Protein product: CASSFLTDGQPQHF.